The source of this T cell receptor beta chain is a study of cytomegalovirus exposure and HLA in healthy donors. Study-level information: A previous analysis identified 95 million to 140 million unique TCR beta sequences derived from 180 million or so T cells. Study-wide findings and caveats: By a later analysis, the bulk of CMV-associated TCR beta chains appeared HLA-restricted. A later analysis showed TCR association rates differing by HLA locus, peaking at DRB1 and lowest at HLA-C. Earlier results showed most TCR beta V segments being productive about 87% or about 30% of the time.

A remark on this clone: No antigen is known for it.

This CDR3 has 14 amino acids. V shed 5 bases and J 3 bases; nucleotides not matched to a gene: 6. Germline CDR1 and CDR2: MNHEY and SVGAGI. The PCR ran on 60 Vbeta and 13 Jbeta primers. The repertoire was sequenced with immunoSEQ multiplex PCR; TCRdb's copy has only in-frame clones and lacks some. The data show some 170,000 clones, about 80% seen once. The TCR comes from a man aged 25 to 40 in good health and CMV-seropositive. The chain links TRBV6-5 to TRBJ2-7; 8 bases line up with TRBD1. The material sequenced was PBMCs. CDR3 loop: CASSRDRSLYEQYF. CDR3 DNA sequence: TGTGCCAGCAGTCGGGACAGGAGTCTCTACGAGCAGTACTTC.